A selection of T cell receptor beta chains follows, all from one sample in a study of blood T cell repertoires in COVID-19. Repertoires were generated with immunoSEQ multiplex PCR, while TCRdb's copy carries only in-frame clones and drops some. The sample records about 200,000 clones, 84% being singletons. Sequenced: peripheral blood. These receptors were collected from a woman aged 50 to 65 with active or convalescent COVID-19. CDR3s include the opening cysteine and the closing phenylalanine or tryptophan. The D gene is left open where the match is weak. The size field is filled for only some rows; it gives once, few, many or a size class.

CDR3aa: CASSSPGLAVGEQFF
CDR3nt: TGTGCCAGCAGTTCCCCAGGACTAGCGGTCGGTGAGCAGTTCTTC
abundance: -
len: 15
d_gene: TRBD2
v_gene: TRBV28
j_gene: TRBJ2-1

CDR3aa: CASSWTSGTYNEQFF
CDR3nt: TGTGCCAGCAGCTGGACTAGCGGGACCTACAATGAGCAGTTCTTC
abundance: -
len: 15
d_gene: TRBD2
v_gene: TRBV13
j_gene: TRBJ2-1

CDR3aa: CSLTDEGEGSPLHF
CDR3nt: TGCAGCCTTACGGATGAGGGAGAGGGTTCACCCCTCCACTTT
abundance: -
len: 14
d_gene: -
v_gene: TRBV29-1
j_gene: TRBJ1-6

CDR3aa: CASSQERQGGNSPLHF
CDR3nt: TGTGCCAGCAGCCAAGAAAGACAGGGCGGTAATTCACCCCTCCACTTT
abundance: -
len: 16
d_gene: TRBD1
v_gene: TRBV3-1/TRBV3-2
j_gene: TRBJ1-6

CDR3aa: CASSLRSSYNSPLHF
CDR3nt: TGTGCCAGCAGTCTGAGGAGCTCCTATAATTCACCCCTCCACTTT
abundance: -
len: 15
d_gene: -
v_gene: TRBV28
j_gene: TRBJ1-6

CDR3aa: CSYQEGNTEAFF
CDR3nt: TGCAGCTACCAGGAGGGAAACACTGAAGCTTTCTTT
abundance: -
len: 12
d_gene: -
v_gene: TRBV29-1
j_gene: TRBJ1-1

CDR3aa: CASSLGEADYGYTF
CDR3nt: TGCGCCAGCAGCTTGGGGGAGGCGGACTATGGCTACACCTTC
abundance: -
len: 14
d_gene: -
v_gene: TRBV5-1
j_gene: TRBJ1-2

CDR3aa: CASSFSAGSGNTIYF
CDR3nt: TGTGCCAGCAGTTTTTCCGCCGGCTCTGGAAACACCATATATTTT
abundance: -
len: 15
d_gene: -
v_gene: TRBV28
j_gene: TRBJ1-3

CDR3aa: CASSLEVSGSYNSPLHF
CDR3nt: TGTGCCAGCAGCTTGGAGGTCAGCGGCTCCTATAATTCACCCCTCCACTTT
abundance: -
len: 17
d_gene: -
v_gene: TRBV5-4
j_gene: TRBJ1-6

CDR3aa: CASTPLRQGRATNEKLFF
CDR3nt: TGTGCCAGCACCCCTCTCCGGCAGGGAAGGGCAACTAATGAAAAACTGTTTTTT
abundance: -
len: 18
d_gene: -
v_gene: TRBV27
j_gene: TRBJ1-4

CDR3aa: CASSLGSNQKLFF
CDR3nt: TGTGCCAGCAGCTTGGGCAGCAATCAAAAACTGTTTTTT
abundance: -
len: 13
d_gene: -
v_gene: TRBV7-7
j_gene: TRBJ1-4

CDR3aa: CASSLGVSGGTGELFF
CDR3nt: TGTGCCAGCAGCTTAGGCGTTAGCGGTGGCACCGGGGAGCTGTTTTTT
abundance: -
len: 16
d_gene: -
v_gene: TRBV7-6
j_gene: TRBJ2-2

CDR3aa: CASSPLTRISNQPQHF
CDR3nt: TGTGCCAGTAGTCCCCTGACACGTATTAGCAATCAGCCCCAGCATTTT
abundance: -
len: 16
d_gene: -
v_gene: TRBV19
j_gene: TRBJ1-5

CDR3aa: CASSPITGTGTEAFF
CDR3nt: TGTGCCAGCAGCCCTATTACCGGGACAGGGACTGAAGCTTTCTTT
abundance: -
len: 15
d_gene: TRBD1
v_gene: TRBV7-9
j_gene: TRBJ1-1

CDR3aa: CASSRSAGNSGNTIYF
CDR3nt: TGTGCCAGCAGCAGGTCCGCGGGTAACTCTGGAAACACCATATATTTT
abundance: -
len: 16
d_gene: -
v_gene: TRBV3-1/TRBV3-2
j_gene: TRBJ1-3

CDR3aa: CATSDLSGRETQYF
CDR3nt: TGTGCCACCAGTGATTTGAGCGGTCGGGAGACCCAGTACTTC
abundance: once
len: 14
d_gene: -
v_gene: TRBV24-1
j_gene: TRBJ2-5

CDR3aa: CASSIGTGKLFF
CDR3nt: TGTGCCAGCAGTATCGGGACAGGGAAACTTTTTTTT
abundance: -
len: 12
d_gene: TRBD1
v_gene: TRBV2
j_gene: TRBJ1-4

CDR3aa: CATSDSSAGAGANVLTF
CDR3nt: TGTGCCACCAGTGATAGTTCGGCGGGGGCAGGGGCCAACGTCCTGACTTTC
abundance: -
len: 17
d_gene: -
v_gene: TRBV24-1
j_gene: TRBJ2-6

CDR3aa: CASSLDGTNQPQHF
CDR3nt: TGTGCCAGCAGCTTAGACGGTACCAATCAGCCCCAGCATTTT
abundance: -
len: 14
d_gene: -
v_gene: TRBV7-9
j_gene: TRBJ1-5

CDR3aa: CASSPPLGGTYEQYF
CDR3nt: TGTGCCAGCAGCCCCCCTTTAGGCGGTACCTACGAGCAGTACTTC
abundance: -
len: 15
d_gene: -
v_gene: TRBV5-6
j_gene: TRBJ2-7

CDR3aa: CASSPLGVVYEQYF
CDR3nt: TGTGCCAGCAGCCCCCTGGGAGTAGTCTACGAGCAGTACTTC
abundance: few
len: 14
d_gene: -
v_gene: TRBV3-1/TRBV3-2
j_gene: TRBJ2-7

CDR3aa: CASSLYNGLTTEAFF
CDR3nt: TGTGCCAGCTCATTGTATAACGGACTGACTACTGAAGCTTTCTTT
abundance: -
len: 15
d_gene: -
v_gene: TRBV18
j_gene: TRBJ1-1

CDR3aa: CASNSGGTYEQYF
CDR3nt: TGCGCCAGCAACTCAGGGGGCACGTACGAGCAGTACTTC
abundance: -
len: 13
d_gene: TRBD1
v_gene: TRBV5-1
j_gene: TRBJ2-7

CDR3aa: CATSDSKGGHGTEAFF
CDR3nt: TGTGCCACCAGTGATTCCAAAGGGGGACATGGTACTGAAGCTTTCTTT
abundance: -
len: 16
d_gene: -
v_gene: TRBV24-1
j_gene: TRBJ1-1

CDR3aa: CASSMATGARRQYF
CDR3nt: TGTGCCAGTAGTATGGCGACAGGGGCGCGGCGGCAGTACTTC
abundance: once
len: 14
d_gene: TRBD1
v_gene: TRBV19
j_gene: TRBJ2-7

CDR3aa: CASSQSRTGDNQPQHF
CDR3nt: TGCGCCAGCAGTCAATCGAGGACAGGTGATAATCAGCCCCAGCATTTT
abundance: once
len: 16
d_gene: TRBD1
v_gene: TRBV23-1
j_gene: TRBJ1-5

CDR3aa: CASSYGQGIYGYTF
CDR3nt: TGTGCCAGCAGTTACGGACAGGGTATCTATGGCTACACCTTC
abundance: -
len: 14
d_gene: TRBD1
v_gene: TRBV6-5
j_gene: TRBJ1-2

CDR3aa: CASSYPGSRPYNEQFF
CDR3nt: TGTGCCAGCAGTTACCCCGGGAGCCGGCCCTACAATGAGCAGTTCTTC
abundance: -
len: 16
d_gene: -
v_gene: TRBV6-6
j_gene: TRBJ2-1

CDR3aa: CASGRNPNTEAFF
CDR3nt: TGTGCCAGCGGGAGGAATCCGAACACTGAAGCTTTCTTT
abundance: -
len: 13
d_gene: -
v_gene: TRBV6-5
j_gene: TRBJ1-1

CDR3aa: CASSDGIGRLNTEAFF
CDR3nt: TGTGCCAGTAGTGACGGGATAGGACGGCTGAACACTGAAGCTTTCTTT
abundance: -
len: 16
d_gene: -
v_gene: TRBV19
j_gene: TRBJ1-1

CDR3aa: CSARDSSYEQYF
CDR3nt: TGCAGCGCTCGGGACAGTTCCTACGAGCAGTACTTC
abundance: -
len: 12
d_gene: TRBD1
v_gene: TRBV29-1
j_gene: TRBJ2-7

CDR3aa: CASSGRVYNEQFF
CDR3nt: TGCGCCAGCAGCGGGAGGGTCTACAATGAGCAGTTCTTC
abundance: -
len: 13
d_gene: TRBD2
v_gene: TRBV5-1
j_gene: TRBJ2-1

CDR3aa: CSVELGGYNEQFF
CDR3nt: TGCAGCGTTGAGTTAGGGGGATACAATGAGCAGTTCTTC
abundance: -
len: 13
d_gene: -
v_gene: TRBV29-1
j_gene: TRBJ2-1

CDR3aa: CASSPETGGGFQPQHF
CDR3nt: TGTGCCAGCAGCCCAGAGACAGGGGGCGGCTTTCAGCCCCAGCATTTT
abundance: once
len: 16
d_gene: TRBD1
v_gene: TRBV7-6
j_gene: TRBJ1-5

CDR3aa: CASSGLDRTKGYGYTF
CDR3nt: TGTGCCAGCAGCGGACTGGACAGGACTAAGGGCTATGGCTACACCTTC
abundance: -
len: 16
d_gene: TRBD1
v_gene: TRBV5-5
j_gene: TRBJ1-2

CDR3aa: CASSSQGGSYQETQYF
CDR3nt: TGTGCCAGCAGTTCACAGGGGGGGAGCTACCAAGAGACCCAGTACTTC
abundance: -
len: 16
d_gene: -
v_gene: TRBV7-6
j_gene: TRBJ2-5

CDR3aa: CASSSGNSPLHF
CDR3nt: TGTGCCAGCAGCTCAGGGAATTCACCCCTCCACTTT
abundance: once
len: 12
d_gene: -
v_gene: TRBV5-8
j_gene: TRBJ1-6

CDR3aa: CASSQEGGTPGFF
CDR3nt: TGTGCCAGCAGCCAAGAGGGGGGGACCCCGGGTTTCTTC
abundance: many
len: 13
d_gene: TRBD2
v_gene: TRBV4-2
j_gene: TRBJ2-1

CDR3aa: CASSLAGRGYTF
CDR3nt: TGTGCCAGCAGTTTAGCAGGGCGGGGCTACACCTTC
abundance: -
len: 12
d_gene: -
v_gene: TRBV28
j_gene: TRBJ1-2

CDR3aa: CASSRSPGTGKNTEAFF
CDR3nt: TGTGCCAGCAGTCGATCTCCGGGGACAGGGAAAAACACTGAAGCTTTCTTT
abundance: -
len: 17
d_gene: TRBD1
v_gene: TRBV14
j_gene: TRBJ1-1

CDR3aa: CASSPWTERLAKNIQYF
CDR3nt: TGTGCCAGCTCACCATGGACAGAACGTCTAGCCAAAAACATTCAGTACTTC
abundance: -
len: 17
d_gene: -
v_gene: TRBV18
j_gene: TRBJ2-4

CDR3aa: CASSPVGQGRGPLHF
CDR3nt: TGTGCCAGCAGCCCCGTTGGACAGGGAAGGGGACCCCTCCACTTT
abundance: -
len: 15
d_gene: TRBD1
v_gene: TRBV7-8
j_gene: TRBJ1-6

CDR3aa: CASSDLRDYPYEQYF
CDR3nt: TGTGCCAGCAGCGACCTCCGGGACTATCCCTACGAGCAGTACTTC
abundance: once
len: 15
d_gene: TRBD2
v_gene: TRBV28
j_gene: TRBJ2-7

CDR3aa: CASGNPPGQPQHF
CDR3nt: TGTGCCAGCGGCAATCCCCCAGGGCAGCCCCAGCATTTT
abundance: -
len: 13
d_gene: -
v_gene: TRBV2
j_gene: TRBJ1-5

CDR3aa: CASSFKGLAPNNEQFF
CDR3nt: TGTGCCAGCAGTTTCAAAGGACTAGCGCCTAACAATGAGCAGTTCTTC
abundance: -
len: 16
d_gene: TRBD2
v_gene: TRBV27
j_gene: TRBJ2-1

CDR3aa: CASSPGRNEKLFF
CDR3nt: TGTGCCAGCAGCCCCGGGAGGAATGAAAAACTGTTTTTT
abundance: -
len: 13
d_gene: -
v_gene: TRBV6-5
j_gene: TRBJ1-4

CDR3aa: CASSWTGADTQYF
CDR3nt: TGTGCCAGCAGTTGGACAGGCGCAGATACGCAGTATTTT
abundance: -
len: 13
d_gene: TRBD1
v_gene: TRBV6-5
j_gene: TRBJ2-3

CDR3aa: CSRGGDTEAFF
CDR3nt: TGCAGTAGAGGGGGGGACACTGAAGCTTTCTTT
abundance: -
len: 11
d_gene: -
v_gene: TRBV20-1
j_gene: TRBJ1-1

CDR3aa: CASSSRGRELFF
CDR3nt: TGTGCCAGCAGTTCCAGGGGCCGGGAGCTGTTTTTT
abundance: -
len: 12
d_gene: -
v_gene: TRBV6-5
j_gene: TRBJ2-2

CDR3aa: CASSEAPAGIAGGRLGTQYF
CDR3nt: TGTGCCAGCAGTGAAGCCCCCGCAGGAATAGCGGGAGGGAGGTTGGGTACGCAGTATTTT
abundance: -
len: 20
d_gene: TRBD2
v_gene: TRBV6-1
j_gene: TRBJ2-3

CDR3aa: CASSLEWGGGEAFF
CDR3nt: TGTGCCAGCAGCTTAGAGTGGGGAGGTGGTGAAGCTTTCTTT
abundance: -
len: 14
d_gene: -
v_gene: TRBV7-2
j_gene: TRBJ1-1

CDR3aa: CSAGPDNEQFF
CDR3nt: TGCAGTGCTGGCCCTGACAATGAGCAGTTCTTC
abundance: -
len: 11
d_gene: -
v_gene: TRBV20-1
j_gene: TRBJ2-1

CDR3aa: CASSVESLTSGTDTQYF
CDR3nt: TGTGCCAGCAGCGTAGAGTCCTTGACTAGCGGCACAGATACGCAGTATTTT
abundance: few
len: 17
d_gene: TRBD2
v_gene: TRBV9
j_gene: TRBJ2-3

CDR3aa: CSVFREGNTIYF
CDR3nt: TGCAGCGTTTTCCGGGAGGGAAACACCATATATTTT
abundance: -
len: 12
d_gene: -
v_gene: TRBV29-1
j_gene: TRBJ1-3

CDR3aa: CASSLMGGFNEQFF
CDR3nt: TGTGCCAGCAGCTTAATGGGGGGATTCAATGAGCAGTTCTTC
abundance: -
len: 14
d_gene: -
v_gene: TRBV11-3
j_gene: TRBJ2-1

CDR3aa: CASSLTGPTEAFF
CDR3nt: TGTGCCAGCAGTTTAACAGGGCCGACTGAAGCTTTCTTT
abundance: -
len: 13
d_gene: -
v_gene: TRBV12-3/TRBV12-4
j_gene: TRBJ1-1

CDR3aa: CASSSLLAGVTSTDTQYF
CDR3nt: TGTGCCAGCAGCTCCCTCCTAGCGGGAGTAACTAGCACAGATACGCAGTATTTT
abundance: once
len: 18
d_gene: TRBD2
v_gene: TRBV5-6
j_gene: TRBJ2-3

CDR3aa: CASRGTGRKGTEAFF
CDR3nt: TGTGCCAGCAGGGGGACAGGGAGAAAGGGCACTGAAGCTTTCTTT
abundance: once
len: 15
d_gene: TRBD1
v_gene: TRBV6-5
j_gene: TRBJ1-1

CDR3aa: CAGGGRSNQPQHF
CDR3nt: TGTGCCGGCGGGGGGCGAAGCAATCAGCCCCAGCATTTT
abundance: -
len: 13
d_gene: -
v_gene: TRBV30
j_gene: TRBJ1-5